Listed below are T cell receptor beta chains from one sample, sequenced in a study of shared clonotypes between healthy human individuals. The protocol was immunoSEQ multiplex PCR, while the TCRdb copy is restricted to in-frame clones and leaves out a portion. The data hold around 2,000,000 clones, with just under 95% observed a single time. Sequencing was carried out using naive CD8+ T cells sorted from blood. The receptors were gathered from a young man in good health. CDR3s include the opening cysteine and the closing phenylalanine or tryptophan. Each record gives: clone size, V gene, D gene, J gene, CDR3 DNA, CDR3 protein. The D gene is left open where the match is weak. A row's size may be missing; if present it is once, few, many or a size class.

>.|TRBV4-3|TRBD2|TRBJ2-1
TGCGCCAGCAGCCAAGAGCGGGCTAGCGGGACTCTTGGAGGCTCCTACAATGAGCAGTTCTTC
CASSQERASGTLGGSYNEQFF
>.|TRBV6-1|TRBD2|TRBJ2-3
TGTGCCAGCAGTGAATCGGCGGGGGGGTGGCCAGATACGCAGTATTTT
CASSESAGGWPDTQYF
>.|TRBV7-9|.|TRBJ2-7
TGTGCCAGCAGCTCTCCGAGTGGAGACGAGCAGTACTTC
CASSSPSGDEQYF
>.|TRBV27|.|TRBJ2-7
TGTGCCAGCAGTTTATCGGCGGGACTTTCTAACGAGCAGTACTTC
CASSLSAGLSNEQYF
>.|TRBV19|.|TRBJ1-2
TGTGCCAGTAGTATAGTGAGTACGGGGGAAGGCTACACCTTC
CASSIVSTGEGYTF
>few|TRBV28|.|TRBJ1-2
TGTGCCCTGCGAGGGGAATATGGCTACACCTTC
CALRGEYGYTF
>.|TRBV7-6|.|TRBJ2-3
TGTGCCAGCAGCTTTTGGGAAGGGGCGACAGATACGCAGTATTTT
CASSFWEGATDTQYF
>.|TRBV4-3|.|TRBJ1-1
TGCGCCAGCAGCCAAGTACGGGACACTGAAGCTTTCTTT
CASSQVRDTEAFF
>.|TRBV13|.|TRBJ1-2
TGTGCCAGCAGCTTAGGAATTGGGGGTATCCATGGCTACACCTTC
CASSLGIGGIHGYTF
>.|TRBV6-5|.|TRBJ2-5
TGTGCCAGCAGTTACCCGGGACTTCCTCAAGAGACCCAGTACTTC
CASSYPGLPQETQYF
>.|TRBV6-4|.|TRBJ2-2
TGTGCCAGCCCTGCTCGGAAGAACACCGGGGAGCTGTTTTTT
CASPARKNTGELFF
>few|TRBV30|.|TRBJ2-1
TGTGCCTGGACACTCGGCAATGAGCAGTTCTTC
CAWTLGNEQFF
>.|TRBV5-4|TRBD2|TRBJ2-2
TGTGCCAGCAGCTCAGATAGCGGGAGCGGCACCGGGGAGCTGTTTTTT
CASSSDSGSGTGELFF
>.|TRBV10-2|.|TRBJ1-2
TGCGCCAGCCGGGAAGGCTATGGCTACACCTTC
CASREGYGYTF
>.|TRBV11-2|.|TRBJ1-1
TGTGCCAGCAGCGACTTGGGAGAAGCTTTCTTT
CASSDLGEAFF
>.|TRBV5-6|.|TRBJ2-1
TGTGCCAGCAGCTTGCAAAGCAATGAGCAGTTCTTC
CASSLQSNEQFF
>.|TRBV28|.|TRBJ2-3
TGTGCCAGCAAAGGACCTGGAGACACAGATACGCAGTATTTT
CASKGPGDTDTQYF
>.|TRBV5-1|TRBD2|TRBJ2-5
TGCGCCAGCAGCAAGGGACTAGCGGGCCTCCAAGAGACCCAGTACTTC
CASSKGLAGLQETQYF
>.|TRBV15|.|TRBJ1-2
TGTGCCACCAGCAGGTCGGCGAAAGGCTTAAACTATGGCTACACCTTC
CATSRSAKGLNYGYTF
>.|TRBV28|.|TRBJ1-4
TGTGCCAGCAGTCTGACAGGTTGGGAAGAAAAACTGTTTTTT
CASSLTGWEEKLFF
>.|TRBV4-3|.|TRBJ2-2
TGCGCCAGCAGCCAGACGGAAGGGAGTGGGGAGCTGTTTTTT
CASSQTEGSGELFF
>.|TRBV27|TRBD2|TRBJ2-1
TGTGCCAGCAGTTTATCTAGCGGGAACTACAATGAGCAGTTCTTC
CASSLSSGNYNEQFF
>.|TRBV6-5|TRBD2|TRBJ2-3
TGTGCCAGCAGTTACGGACTAGGGGACCGCACAGATACGCAGTATTTT
CASSYGLGDRTDTQYF
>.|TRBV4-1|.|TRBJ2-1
TGCGCCAGCTCGGGGATACACAATGAGCAGTTCTTC
CASSGIHNEQFF
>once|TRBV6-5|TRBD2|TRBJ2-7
TGTGCCAGCAGCCTAACTAGCGGGGGGGCCTACGAGCAGTACTTC
CASSLTSGGAYEQYF
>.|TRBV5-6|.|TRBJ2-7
TGTGCCAGCAGCTTCACGGGATCCGCCTACGAGCAGTACTTC
CASSFTGSAYEQYF
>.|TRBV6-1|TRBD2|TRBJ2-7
TGTGCCAGTTTTGGGGAGGGCCCCTACGAGCAGTACTTC
CASFGEGPYEQYF
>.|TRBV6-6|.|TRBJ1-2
TGTGCCAGCAGTTACGGAGACTATGGCTACACCTTC
CASSYGDYGYTF
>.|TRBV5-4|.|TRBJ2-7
TGTGCCAGCAGCCCCGACCTGGAAAGGATGGGCGAGCAGTACTTC
CASSPDLERMGEQYF
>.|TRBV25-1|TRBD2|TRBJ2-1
TGTGCCAGCAGTGAATTAACTAGCGGGGGGTACGACAATGAGCAGTTCTTC
CASSELTSGGYDNEQFF
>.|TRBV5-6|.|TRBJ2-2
TGTGCCAGCAGCTCGGACTTTGAGCTGTTTTTT
CASSSDFELFF
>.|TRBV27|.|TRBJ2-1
TGTGCCAGCAGTCCCGGGACTGATGGGAATGAGCAGTTCTTC
CASSPGTDGNEQFF
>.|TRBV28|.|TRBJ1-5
TGTGCCAGCAGTTTACCGAATCAGCCCCAGCATTTT
CASSLPNQPQHF
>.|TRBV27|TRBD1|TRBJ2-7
TGTGCCAGCAATCCGGACAGGGGCGGGTACGAGCAGTACTTC
CASNPDRGGYEQYF
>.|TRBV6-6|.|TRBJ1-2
TGTGCCAGCAGTTACGGGGGGAACTATGGCTACACCTTC
CASSYGGNYGYTF
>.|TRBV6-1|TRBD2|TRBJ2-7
TGTGCCAGCAGTGTTTCTGAGCGGGAGTTATACGAGCAGTACTTC
CASSVSERELYEQYF
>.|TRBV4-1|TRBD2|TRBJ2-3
TGCGCCAGCAGCCCCAGGACTAGCGGCACAGATACGCAGTATTTT
CASSPRTSGTDTQYF
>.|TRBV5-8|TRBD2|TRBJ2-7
TGTGCCAGCAGCTCTAGCGGGACCCACTACGAGCAGTACTTC
CASSSSGTHYEQYF
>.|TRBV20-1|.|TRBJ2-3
TGCAGTGCTAGGGTGGTGGATACGCAGTATTTT
CSARVVDTQYF
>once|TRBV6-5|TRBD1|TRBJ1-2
TGTGCCAGCAGTTACCTCGCGGGGACAGCTTATGGCTACACCTTC
CASSYLAGTAYGYTF
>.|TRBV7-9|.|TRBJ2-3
TGTGCCAGCAGCCCCGCATGGGGAGATACGCAGTATTTT
CASSPAWGDTQYF
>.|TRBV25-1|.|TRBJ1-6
TGTGCCAGCAGTGCCGGCTATAATTCACCCCTCCACTTT
CASSAGYNSPLHF
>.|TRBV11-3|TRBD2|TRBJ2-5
TGTGCCAGCAGCCCCTCGCGGGGGGAGCAAGAGACCCAGTACTTC
CASSPSRGEQETQYF
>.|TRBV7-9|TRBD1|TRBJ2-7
TGTGCCAGCAGCTCTTGGGACAGTTCCTACGAGCAGTACTTC
CASSSWDSSYEQYF
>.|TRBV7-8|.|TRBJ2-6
TGTGCCAGCAGCTTCGCCGGGACTTATGTTTCGGGGGCCAACGTCCTGACTTTC
CASSFAGTYVSGANVLTF
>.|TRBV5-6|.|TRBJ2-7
TGTGCCAGCAGCTCGTTCCCGGGACAAACCCCCCACGAGCAGTACTTC
CASSSFPGQTPHEQYF
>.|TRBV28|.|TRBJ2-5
TGTGCCAGCAGCGCTAGAAATCCCCTCCAAGAGACCCAGTACTTC
CASSARNPLQETQYF
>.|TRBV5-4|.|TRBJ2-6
TGTGCCAGCAGCTTGGGTGGGGGCCCAGGGGGGGCCAACGTCCTGACTTTC
CASSLGGGPGGANVLTF
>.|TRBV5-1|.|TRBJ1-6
TGCGCCAGCAGCCTCGGGCCTGGGGGTAATTCACCCCTCCACTTT
CASSLGPGGNSPLHF
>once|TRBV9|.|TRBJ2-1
TGTGCCAGCAGCGTAGGTGGGACTAATGAGCAGTTCTTC
CASSVGGTNEQFF
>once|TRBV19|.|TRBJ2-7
TGTGCCAGTAGGGGCAGTTCCTACGAGCAGTACTTC
CASRGSSYEQYF
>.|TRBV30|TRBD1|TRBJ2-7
TGTGCCTGGTCGACAGGGGACTCCTACGAGCAGTACTTC
CAWSTGDSYEQYF
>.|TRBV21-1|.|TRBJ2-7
TGTGCCAGCAGCGGGCAGACAGGGAAGTACGAGCAGTACTTC
CASSGQTGKYEQYF
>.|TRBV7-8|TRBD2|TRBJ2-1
TGTGCCAGCAGCTTAGGACTAGCGGGGGGACCCTACAATGAGCAGTTCTTC
CASSLGLAGGPYNEQFF
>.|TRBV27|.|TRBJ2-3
TGTGCCAGCAGTTCTCCGGCGGGGGCCAGCACAGATACGCAGTATTTT
CASSSPAGASTDTQYF
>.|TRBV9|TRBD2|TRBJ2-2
TGTGCCAGCAGCGATCCAGCGGGACCTCTCTCCGGGGAGCTGTTTTTT
CASSDPAGPLSGELFF
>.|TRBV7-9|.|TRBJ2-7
TGTGCCACCGGGGACGGACCCTACGAGCAGTACTTC
CATGDGPYEQYF
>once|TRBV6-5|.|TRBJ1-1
TGTGCCAGCAGTCGGCAAACGGAGGACACTGAAGCTTTCTTT
CASSRQTEDTEAFF
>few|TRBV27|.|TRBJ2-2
TGTGCCAGCAGTTATCTCGGGGAGCTGTTTTTT
CASSYLGELFF
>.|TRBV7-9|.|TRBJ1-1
TGTGCCAGCAGCTTTGGGGGCTCGGGCACTGAAGCTTTCTTT
CASSFGGSGTEAFF